The clone carrying this T cell receptor beta chain has just a few counts. Calling hyperthyroidism stable required that no ophthalmopathy show up within 18 months of follow-up. The source of the sample is a study of Graves' ophthalmopathy and Graves' hyperthyroidism. TCR beta CDR3 amplification used RNA transcripts. Scientists carried out first-round RT-PCR using HTBI primers and then a second-round multiplex PCR. MiXCR was run by TCRdb on the multiplex PCR reads, yielding one entry per CDR3 protein. The sample consists of some 350,000 distinct CDR3 sequences, about 18% of them appearing once. Trimming cost V 2 bases and J 6 bases, with 20 bases left between them. Germline values: CDR1 MNHEY, CDR2 SMNVEV (reference sequence). The length of the CDR3 is 16 residues.

The rearrangement joins TRBV27 to TRBJ2-7; maybe TRBD2 (6 bases). Sequencing was done on a sample of peripheral blood. The clonotype originates from an adult woman with stable Graves' hyperthyroidism. The CDR3 nucleotides read TGTGCCAGCAGTTTAGTTAGCGGCAGATCCGTGGGCGAGCAGTACTTC. As protein: CASSLVSGRSVGEQYF.